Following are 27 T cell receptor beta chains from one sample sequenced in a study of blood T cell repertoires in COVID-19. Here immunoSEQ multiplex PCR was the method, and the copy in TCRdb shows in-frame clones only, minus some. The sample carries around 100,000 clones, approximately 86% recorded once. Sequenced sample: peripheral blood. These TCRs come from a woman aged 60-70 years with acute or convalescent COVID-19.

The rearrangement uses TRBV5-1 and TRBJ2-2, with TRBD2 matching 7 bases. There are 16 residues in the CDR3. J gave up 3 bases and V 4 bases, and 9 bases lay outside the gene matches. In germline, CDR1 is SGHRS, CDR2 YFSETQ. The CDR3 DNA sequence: TGCGCCAGCAGCCCTCGACTAGCATCGGACACCGGGGAGCTGTTTTTT. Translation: CASSPRLASDTGELFF.

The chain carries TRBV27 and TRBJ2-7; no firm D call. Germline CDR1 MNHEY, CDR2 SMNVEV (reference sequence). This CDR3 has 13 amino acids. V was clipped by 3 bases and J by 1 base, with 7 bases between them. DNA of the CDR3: TGTGCCAGCAGTTTTGCAGGATCCTACGAGCAGTACTTC. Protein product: CASSFAGSYEQYF.

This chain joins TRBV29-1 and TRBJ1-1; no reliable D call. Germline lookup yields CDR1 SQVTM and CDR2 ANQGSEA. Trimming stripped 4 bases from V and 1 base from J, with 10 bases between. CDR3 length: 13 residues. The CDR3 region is CSVGDTGNTEAFF. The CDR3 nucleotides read TGCAGCGTTGGCGATACTGGGAACACTGAAGCTTTCTTT.

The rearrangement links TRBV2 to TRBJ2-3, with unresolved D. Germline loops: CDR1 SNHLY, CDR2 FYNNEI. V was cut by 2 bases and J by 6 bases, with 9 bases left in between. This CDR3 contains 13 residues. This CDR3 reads CASSEPARDTQYF. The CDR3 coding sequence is TGTGCCAGCAGTGAACCTGCCCGGGATACGCAGTATTTT.

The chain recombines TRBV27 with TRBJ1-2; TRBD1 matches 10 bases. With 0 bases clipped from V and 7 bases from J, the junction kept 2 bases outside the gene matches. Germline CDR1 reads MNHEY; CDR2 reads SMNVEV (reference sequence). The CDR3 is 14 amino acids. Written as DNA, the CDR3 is TGTGCCAGCAGTTTATCGGGACAGGGGAGTGGCTACACCTTC. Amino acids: CASSLSGQGSGYTF.

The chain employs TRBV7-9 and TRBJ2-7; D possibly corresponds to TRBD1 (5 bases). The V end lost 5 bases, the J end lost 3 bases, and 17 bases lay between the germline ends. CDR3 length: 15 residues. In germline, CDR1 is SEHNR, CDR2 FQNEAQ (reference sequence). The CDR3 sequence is CASSPGGARHYEQYF. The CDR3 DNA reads TGTGCCAGCAGCCCAGGTGGGGCGAGACACTACGAGCAGTACTTC.

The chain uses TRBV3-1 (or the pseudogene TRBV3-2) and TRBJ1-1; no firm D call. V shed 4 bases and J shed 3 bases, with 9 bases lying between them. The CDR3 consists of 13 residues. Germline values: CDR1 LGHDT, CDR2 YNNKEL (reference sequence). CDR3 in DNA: TGTGCCAGCAGCCCTTTGTCTGACACTGAAGCTTTCTTT. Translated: CASSPLSDTEAFF.

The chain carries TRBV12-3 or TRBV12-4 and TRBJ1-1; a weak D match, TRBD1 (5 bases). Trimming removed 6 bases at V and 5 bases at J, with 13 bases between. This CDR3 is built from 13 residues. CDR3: CASRHGGETEAFF. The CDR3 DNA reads TGTGCCAGCAGGCACGGGGGGGAAACTGAAGCTTTCTTT.

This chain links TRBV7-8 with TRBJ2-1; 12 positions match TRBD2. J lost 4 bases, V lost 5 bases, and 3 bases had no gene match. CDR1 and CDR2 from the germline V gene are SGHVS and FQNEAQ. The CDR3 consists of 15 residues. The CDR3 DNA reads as TGTGCCAGCAGCCCAGGACTAGCGGGGTACAATGAGCAGTTCTTC. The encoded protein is CASSPGLAGYNEQFF.

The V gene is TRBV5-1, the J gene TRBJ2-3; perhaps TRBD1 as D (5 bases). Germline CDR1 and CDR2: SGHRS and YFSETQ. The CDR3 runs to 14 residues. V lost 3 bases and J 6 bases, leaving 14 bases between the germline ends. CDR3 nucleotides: TGCGCCAGCAGCTACAACCCCTACAGGGATACGCAGTATTTT. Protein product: CASSYNPYRDTQYF.

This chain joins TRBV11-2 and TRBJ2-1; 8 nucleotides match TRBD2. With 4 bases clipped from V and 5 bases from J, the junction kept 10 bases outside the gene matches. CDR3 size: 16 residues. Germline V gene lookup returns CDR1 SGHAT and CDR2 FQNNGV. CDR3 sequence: CASSSPTSVRHNEQFF. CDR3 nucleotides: TGTGCCAGCAGCTCACCGACTAGCGTCAGACACAATGAGCAGTTCTTC.

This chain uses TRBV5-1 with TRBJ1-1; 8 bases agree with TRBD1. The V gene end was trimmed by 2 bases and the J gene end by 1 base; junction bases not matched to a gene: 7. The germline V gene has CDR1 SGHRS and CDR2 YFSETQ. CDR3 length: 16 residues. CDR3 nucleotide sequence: TGCGCCAGCAGCTTTTCAGGGGGCTCTTCGAACACTGAAGCTTTCTTT. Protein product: CASSFSGGSSNTEAFF.

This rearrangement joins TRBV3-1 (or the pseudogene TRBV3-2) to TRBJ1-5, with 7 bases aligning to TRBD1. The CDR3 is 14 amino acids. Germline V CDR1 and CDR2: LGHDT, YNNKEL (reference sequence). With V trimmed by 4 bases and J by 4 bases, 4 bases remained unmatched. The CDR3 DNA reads TGTGCCAGCAGCCCCGGGACAGATAATCAGCCCCAGCATTTT. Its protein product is CASSPGTDNQPQHF.

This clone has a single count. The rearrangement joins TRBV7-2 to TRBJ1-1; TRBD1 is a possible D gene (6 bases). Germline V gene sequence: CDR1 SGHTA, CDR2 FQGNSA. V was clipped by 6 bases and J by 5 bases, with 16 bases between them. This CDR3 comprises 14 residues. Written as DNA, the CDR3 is TGTGCCAGCAGTTTTACACAGGGTGGGACTGAAGCTTTCTTT. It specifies CASSFTQGGTEAFF.

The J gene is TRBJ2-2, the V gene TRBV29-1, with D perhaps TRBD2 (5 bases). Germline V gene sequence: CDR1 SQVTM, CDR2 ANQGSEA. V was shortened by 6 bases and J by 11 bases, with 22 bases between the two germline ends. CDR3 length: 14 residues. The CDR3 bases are TGCAGCGTATTTCTCGTGCCCTACGAGGGTGAGCTGTTTTTT. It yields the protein CSVFLVPYEGELFF.

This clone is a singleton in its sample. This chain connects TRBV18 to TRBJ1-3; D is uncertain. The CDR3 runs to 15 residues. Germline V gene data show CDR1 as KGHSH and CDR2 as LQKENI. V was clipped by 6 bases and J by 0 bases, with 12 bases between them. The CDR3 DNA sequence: TGTGCCAGCTCCCAAGTAAAGAGCTCTGGAAACACCATATATTTT. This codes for CASSQVKSSGNTIYF.

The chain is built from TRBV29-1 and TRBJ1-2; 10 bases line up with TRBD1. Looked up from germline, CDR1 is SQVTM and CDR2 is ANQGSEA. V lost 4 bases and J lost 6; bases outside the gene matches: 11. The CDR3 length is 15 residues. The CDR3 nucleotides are TGCAGCGTTGCAGTCCCGGGACAGGGGTTGGATGGCTACACCTTC. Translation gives CSVAVPGQGLDGYTF.

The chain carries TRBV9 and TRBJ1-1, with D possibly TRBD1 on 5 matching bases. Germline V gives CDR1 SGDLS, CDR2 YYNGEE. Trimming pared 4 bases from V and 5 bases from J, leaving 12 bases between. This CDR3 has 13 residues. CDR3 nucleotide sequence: TGTGCCAGCAGCTACAGGAGTGGGACTGAAGCTTTCTTT. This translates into CASSYRSGTEAFF.

The CDR3 sequence: CASTDLAEDNEQFF. As DNA, the CDR3 is TGTGCCAGCACCGACCTCGCGGAGGACAATGAGCAGTTCTTC. The genes are TRBV28 and TRBJ2-1, with D maybe TRBD2 (5 bases). The CDR3 extends over 14 amino acids. Trimming removed 7 bases at V and 5 bases at J, with 15 bases between. Per germline, CDR1 MDHEN and CDR2 SYDVKM. The full variable domain, in which reference TRBV28 and TRBJ2-1 provide the parts outside the CDR3, is DVKVTQSSRYLVKRTGEKVFLECVQDMDHENMFWYRQDPGLGLRLIYFSYDVKMKEKGDIPEGYSVSREKKERFSLILESASTNQTSMYLCASTDLAEDNEQFFGPGTRLTVL.

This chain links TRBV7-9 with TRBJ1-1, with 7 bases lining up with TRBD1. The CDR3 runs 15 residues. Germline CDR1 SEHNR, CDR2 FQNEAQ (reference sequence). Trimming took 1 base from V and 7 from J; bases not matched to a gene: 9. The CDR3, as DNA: TGTGCCAGCAGCTTAGATAGGGGGCTGGAAAGTGAAGCTTTCTTT. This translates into CASSLDRGLESEAFF.

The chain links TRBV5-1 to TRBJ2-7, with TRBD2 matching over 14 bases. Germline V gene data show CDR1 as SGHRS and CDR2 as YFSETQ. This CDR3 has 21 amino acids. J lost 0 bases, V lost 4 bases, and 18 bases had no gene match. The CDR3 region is CASSLLSPTSGRAGSSYEQYF. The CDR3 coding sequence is TGCGCCAGCAGCCTCCTCTCCCCGACTAGCGGGAGGGCCGGGAGCTCCTACGAGCAGTACTTC.

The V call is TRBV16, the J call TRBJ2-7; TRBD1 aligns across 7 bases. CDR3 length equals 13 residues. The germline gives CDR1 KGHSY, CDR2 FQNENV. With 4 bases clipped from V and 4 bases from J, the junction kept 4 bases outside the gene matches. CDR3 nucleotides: TGTGCCAGCAGCCCGAGACAGGGATACGAGCAGTACTTC. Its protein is CASSPRQGYEQYF.

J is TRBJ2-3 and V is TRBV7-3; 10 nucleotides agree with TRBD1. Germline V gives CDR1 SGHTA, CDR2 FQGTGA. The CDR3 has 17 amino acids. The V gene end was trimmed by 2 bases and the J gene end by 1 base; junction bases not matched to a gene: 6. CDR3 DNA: TGTGCCAGCAGCTTATTTTCCGGGACAGGGGGCACAGATACGCAGTATTTT. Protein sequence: CASSLFSGTGGTDTQYF.

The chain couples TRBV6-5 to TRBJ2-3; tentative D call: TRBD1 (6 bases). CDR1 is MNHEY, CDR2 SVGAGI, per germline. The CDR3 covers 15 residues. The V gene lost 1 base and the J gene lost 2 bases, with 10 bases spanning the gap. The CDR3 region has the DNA TGTGCCAGCAGTTACTTCGGACAGCTCACAGATACGCAGTATTTT. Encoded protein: CASSYFGQLTDTQYF.

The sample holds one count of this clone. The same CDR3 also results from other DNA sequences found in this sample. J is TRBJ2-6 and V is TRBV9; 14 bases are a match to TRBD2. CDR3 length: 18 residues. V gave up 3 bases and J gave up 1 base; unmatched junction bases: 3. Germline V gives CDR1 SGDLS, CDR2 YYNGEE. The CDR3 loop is CASSARLAGGSGANVLTF. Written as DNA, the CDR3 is TGTGCCAGCAGCGCCCGACTAGCGGGAGGGTCTGGGGCCAACGTCCTGACTTTC.

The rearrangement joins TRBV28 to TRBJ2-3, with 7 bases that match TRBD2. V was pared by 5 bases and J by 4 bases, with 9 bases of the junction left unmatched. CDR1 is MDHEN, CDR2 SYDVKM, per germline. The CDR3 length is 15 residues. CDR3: CASSQPGLQSDTQYF. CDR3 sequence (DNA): TGTGCCAGCAGTCAACCGGGACTACAATCAGATACGCAGTATTTT.

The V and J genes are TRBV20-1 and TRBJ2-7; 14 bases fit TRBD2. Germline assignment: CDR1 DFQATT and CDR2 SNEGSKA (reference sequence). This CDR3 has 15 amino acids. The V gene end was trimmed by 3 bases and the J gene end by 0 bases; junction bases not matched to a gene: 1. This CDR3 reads CSASGTSGSSYEQYF. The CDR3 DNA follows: TGCAGTGCTAGTGGGACTAGCGGGAGCTCCTACGAGCAGTACTTC.